In this sample, the clone carrying this T cell receptor beta chain turned up a few times. Its target is unknown. Study findings and constraints: The TCR gene usage of tumor memory CD4+ T cells clustered together with blood and lymph node memory CD4+ cells and with lymph node naive CD4+ cells.

Purified naive CD4+ T cells were depleted of CD25+ Tregs. Semi-nested PCR with Nested Universal Primer A followed constant-region reverse priming of full-length variable regions. TCRdb processed the 5' RACE reads anew with MiXCR; each CDR3 protein has one entry. In the table there are 45,000 to 60,000 distinct CDR3 sequences, approximately 24% of which are singletons. CDR3 length: 13 amino acids. Germline-derived CDR1 and CDR2 are SEHNR and FQNEAQ (reference sequence). With 8 bases removed from V and 1 base from J, the gap between germline ends came to 6 bases. The receptor was isolated from a female donor with breast cancer. Sequences were obtained from tumor-infiltrating naive CD4+ T cells sorted from the breast tumor. The subset: naive CD4+ T cells, CD4+CD45RA+CD25-. The rearrangement links TRBV7-9 to TRBJ2-6; D unclear. The CDR3 DNA follows: TGTGCCAGCGACTTATCTGGGGCCAACGTCCTGACTTTC. Residues: CASDLSGANVLTF.